This TCR beta chain was sequenced for a study of sequential checkpoint blockade in melanoma. Overall study: First-line arms were nivolumab then ipilimumab, or the reverse, randomized 1:1. Each arm's sequence ended with maintenance nivolumab.

Trimming removed 6 bases from V and 6 bases from J, with 12 bases in between. This CDR3 is built from 13 residues. Germline CDR1 reads KGHSH; CDR2 reads LQKENI. Treatment reported: randomized to nivolumab then ipilimumab (arm A) or the reverse (arm B). DNA-damaging chemotherapy had not been given to any patient beforehand. PBMC sorting kept live CD3+CD8+ cells without CD19 or CD56. Profiled with immunoSEQ multiplex PCR; TCRdb holds only in-frame clones, not every one. The sample carries 20,000 to 25,000 clones, around 80% recorded once. The rearrangement joins TRBV18 to TRBJ2-1; D possibly corresponds to TRBD1 (6 bases). Sample: CD8+ T cells sorted from blood (inferred from file names), taken from a patient given nivolumab and ipilimumab in sequence. This TCR was recovered from a human donor with melanoma. In DNA form, the CDR3 reads TGTGCCAGCTCTCCCACAGGGTTCAATGAGCAGTTCTTC. It is translated as CASSPTGFNEQFF.